This TCR beta chain was observed in a study of shared T cell receptors in the human thymus. Only in-frame clones appear in the TCRdb table, and some are missing; sequencing was by immunoSEQ multiplex PCR. The table shows 500,000 to 550,000 clones, with around 78% occurring only once. The V segment lost 1 base and the J segment 3 bases; nucleotides outside the gene matches: 10. Germline lookup yields CDR1 LGHNA and CDR2 YNFKEQ. The CDR3 spans 17 residues. These records were also assigned to another study, of human thymus T cells. According to that study: Resected material from corrective heart surgery provided the thymus tissue analysed. Reports from related research described highly overlapping thymic repertoires among unrelated individuals.

Sequenced sample: thymocytes. This TCR derives from a boy younger than two with a congenital heart defect. The rearrangement uses TRBV4-2 and TRBJ2-7, with TRBD2 identical over 9 bases. This CDR3 reads CASSQGPLAGGNYEQYF. The CDR3 DNA sequence: TGTGCCAGCAGCCAAGGGCCTCTGGCGGGAGGGAACTACGAGCAGTACTTC.